This entry is about one T cell receptor beta chain. Its matching antigen is unknown. A read error may explain this, as a much larger clone is one base away. Amplification targeted TCR beta CDR3 regions from RNA transcripts. The HTBI primer set drove a first-round RT-PCR of the TCR CDR3. TCRdb fed the multiplex PCR reads into MiXCR, producing one record per CDR3 protein. Here the sample spans around 440,000 distinct CDR3 sequences, 15% to 18% being singletons. The data originate from a study of T cells in Graves' hyperthyroidism and ophthalmopathy. Overall study: At the time of initial diagnosis and before any treatment, peripheral blood was collected.

Trimming removed 2 bases from V and 0 bases from J, with 6 bases in between. The CDR3 runs 14 residues. Any patient presenting with uncontrolled infection, other autoimmune disease, pregnancy or lactation was left out. General study points: Most clonotypes expanded in thyroid above 0.001 were likewise present in blood.

V and J are TRBV12-3 or TRBV12-4 and TRBJ2-3; D remains ambiguous. The sequenced sample was blood. The sequence was obtained from a woman aged 18-35 years with Graves' hyperthyroidism. This CDR3 is CASSLMGSTDTQYF. Here the CDR3 DNA reads TGTGCCAGCAGTTTAATGGGGAGCACAGATACGCAGTATTTT.